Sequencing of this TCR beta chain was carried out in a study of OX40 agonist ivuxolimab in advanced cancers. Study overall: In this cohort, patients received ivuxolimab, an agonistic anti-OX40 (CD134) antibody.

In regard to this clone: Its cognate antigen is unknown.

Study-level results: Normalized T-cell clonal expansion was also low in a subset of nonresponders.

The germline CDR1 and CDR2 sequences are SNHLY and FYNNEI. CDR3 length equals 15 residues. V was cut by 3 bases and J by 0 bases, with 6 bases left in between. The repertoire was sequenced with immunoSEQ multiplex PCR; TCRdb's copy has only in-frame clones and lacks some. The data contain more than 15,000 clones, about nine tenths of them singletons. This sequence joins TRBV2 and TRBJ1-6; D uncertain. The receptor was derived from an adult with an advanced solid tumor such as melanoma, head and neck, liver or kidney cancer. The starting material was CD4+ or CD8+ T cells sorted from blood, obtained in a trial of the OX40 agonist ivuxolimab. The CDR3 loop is CASSDGSSYNSPLHF. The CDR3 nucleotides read TGTGCCAGCAGTGACGGGAGCTCCTATAATTCACCCCTCCACTTT. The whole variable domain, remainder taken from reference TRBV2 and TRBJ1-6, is EPEVTQTPSHQVTQMGQEVILRCVPISNHLYFYWYRQILGQKVEFLVSFYNNEISEKSEIFDDQFSVERPDGSNFTLKIRSTKLEDSAMYFCASSDGSSYNSPLHFGNGTRLTVT.